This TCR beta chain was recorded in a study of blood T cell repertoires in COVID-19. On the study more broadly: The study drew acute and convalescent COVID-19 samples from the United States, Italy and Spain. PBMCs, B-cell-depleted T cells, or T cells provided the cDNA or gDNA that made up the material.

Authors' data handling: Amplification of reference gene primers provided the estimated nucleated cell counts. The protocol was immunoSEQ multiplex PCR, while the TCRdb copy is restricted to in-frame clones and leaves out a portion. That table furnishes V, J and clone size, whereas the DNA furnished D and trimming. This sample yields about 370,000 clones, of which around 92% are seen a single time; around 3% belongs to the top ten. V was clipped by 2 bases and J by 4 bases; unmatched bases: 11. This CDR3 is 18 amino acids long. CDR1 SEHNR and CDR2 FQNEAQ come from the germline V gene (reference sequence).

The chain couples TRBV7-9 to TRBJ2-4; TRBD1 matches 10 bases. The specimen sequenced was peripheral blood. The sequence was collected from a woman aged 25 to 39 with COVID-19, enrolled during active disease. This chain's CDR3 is CASSLNPRTGGTKNIQYF. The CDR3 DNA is TGTGCCAGCAGCTTAAACCCCCGGACAGGGGGGACTAAAAACATTCAGTACTTC.